This T cell receptor (beta chain) stems from a study of CD8+ T cells in alopecia areata. Background on the study: Tofacitinib was taken orally by treated patients, and the dose was 5 to 10 mg twice daily.

Reverse transcribed after extraction, RNA yielded cDNA as the sequencing template. Sequencing was performed with immunoSEQ multiplex PCR; in TCRdb, only in-frame clones are kept and a portion is missing. In the table there are 200,000 or so clones, 57% of which are singletons. The V gene's germline CDR1 is MGHDK and CDR2 SYGVNS. V was trimmed by 4 bases and J by 2 bases, leaving 12 bases between them. The CDR3 covers 15 residues. Researchers took lesional scalp punch biopsies and peripheral blood from people who were alopecia areata patients. It was from PBMCs that CD4+ and CD8+ T cells were sorted. The source is a human donor with alopecia areata. Sequencing used CD4+ T cells sorted from blood, obtained at week 0. The chain is built from TRBV25-1 and TRBJ1-3; D might be TRBD1 (6 bases). CDR3 sequence: CASSGGASPGNTIYF. The DNA of the CDR3 is TGTGCCAGCAGTGGGGGGGCCTCCCCTGGAAACACCATATATTTT.